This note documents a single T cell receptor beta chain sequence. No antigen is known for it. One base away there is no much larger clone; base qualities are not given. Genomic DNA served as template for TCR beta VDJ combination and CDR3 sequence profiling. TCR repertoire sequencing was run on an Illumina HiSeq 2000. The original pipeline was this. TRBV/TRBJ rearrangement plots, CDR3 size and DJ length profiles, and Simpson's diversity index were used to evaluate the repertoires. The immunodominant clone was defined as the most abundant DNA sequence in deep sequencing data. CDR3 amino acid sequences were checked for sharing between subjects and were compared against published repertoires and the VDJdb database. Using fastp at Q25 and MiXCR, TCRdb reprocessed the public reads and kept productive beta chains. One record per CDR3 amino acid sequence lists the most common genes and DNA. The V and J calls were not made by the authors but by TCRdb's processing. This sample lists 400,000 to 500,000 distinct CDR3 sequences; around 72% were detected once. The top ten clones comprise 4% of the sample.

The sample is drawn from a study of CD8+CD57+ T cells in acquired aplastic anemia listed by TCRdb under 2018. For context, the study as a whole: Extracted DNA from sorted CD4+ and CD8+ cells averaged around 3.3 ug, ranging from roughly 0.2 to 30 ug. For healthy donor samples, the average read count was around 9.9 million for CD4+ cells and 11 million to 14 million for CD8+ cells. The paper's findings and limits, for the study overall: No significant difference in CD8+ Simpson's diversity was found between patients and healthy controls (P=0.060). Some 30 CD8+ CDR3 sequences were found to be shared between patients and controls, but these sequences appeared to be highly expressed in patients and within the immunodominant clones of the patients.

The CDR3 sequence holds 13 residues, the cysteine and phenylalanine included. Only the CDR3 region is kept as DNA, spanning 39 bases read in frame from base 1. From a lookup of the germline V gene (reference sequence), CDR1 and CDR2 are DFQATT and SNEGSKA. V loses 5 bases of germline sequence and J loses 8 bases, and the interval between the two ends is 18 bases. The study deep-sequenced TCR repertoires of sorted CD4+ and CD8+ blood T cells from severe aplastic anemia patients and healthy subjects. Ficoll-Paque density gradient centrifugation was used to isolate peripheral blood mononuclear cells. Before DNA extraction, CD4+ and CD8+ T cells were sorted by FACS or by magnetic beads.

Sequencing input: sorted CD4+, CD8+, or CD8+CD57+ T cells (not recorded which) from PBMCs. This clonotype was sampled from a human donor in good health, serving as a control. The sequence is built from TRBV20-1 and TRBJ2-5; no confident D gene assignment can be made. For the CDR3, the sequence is CSARGGVTDTQYF. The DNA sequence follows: TGCAGTGCTCGTGGCGGCGTCACAGATACCCAGTACTTC.